Listed below are T cell receptor beta chains from one sample, sequenced in a study of cytomegalovirus exposure and HLA in healthy donors. Only in-frame clones appear in the TCRdb table, and some are missing; sequencing was by immunoSEQ multiplex PCR. This sample yields about 180,000 clones, of which roughly 87% are seen a single time; around 0.46% belongs to the top ten. Sample: PBMCs. The source is a woman in her 50s in good health and CMV-seronegative. Both conserved end residues are part of each CDR3. The D gene is left open where the match is weak. A row's size may be missing; if present it is once, few, many or a size class.

- | once | TRBJ1-6 | TRBV27 | TGTGCCAGCAGTCCCGGTGCAGTTAGGAGCTATAATTCACCCCTCCACTTT | CASSPGAVRSYNSPLHF
- | - | TRBJ2-6 | TRBV14 | TGTGCCAGCGGCATTTCTGGGGCCAACGTCCTGACTTTC | CASGISGANVLTF
- | - | TRBJ1-1 | TRBV4-3 | TGCGCCAGCAGCCAAGATTTGGCAGGGCTTTCTTACGGGAACACTGAAGCTTTCTTT | CASSQDLAGLSYGNTEAFF
TRBD1 | few | TRBJ2-7 | TRBV6-5 | TGTGCCAGCAGTAGGGACAGGGTTTCCTACGAGCAGTACTTC | CASSRDRVSYEQYF
- | - | TRBJ1-1 | TRBV10-3 | TGTGCCATCAGTGAGCTCAGGGAGGGGGGGGACACTGAAGCTTTCTTT | CAISELREGGDTEAFF
TRBD2 | few | TRBJ2-1 | TRBV4-3 | TGCGCCAGCAGCCAAGAAGTAGGTAGCGGGGGGCGCCCCAATGAGCAGTTCTTC | CASSQEVGSGGRPNEQFF
TRBD2 | - | TRBJ2-7 | TRBV28 | TGTGCCAGCAGTTTTGGCGGGGGGGCCGGGTACGAGCAGTACTTC | CASSFGGGAGYEQYF
TRBD1 | - | TRBJ2-7 | TRBV6-1 | TGTGCCAGCAGTCCGCAGGGGGCGGGCGAGCAGTACTTC | CASSPQGAGEQYF
- | - | TRBJ1-1 | TRBV28 | TGTGCCAGCAGTTTCGGGATGAACACTGAAGCTTTCTTT | CASSFGMNTEAFF
TRBD1 | - | TRBJ1-4 | TRBV28 | TGTGCCAGCAGTTTTCTAAGGCAGGGGGAGAGAAAACTGTTTTTT | CASSFLRQGERKLFF
- | - | TRBJ1-1 | TRBV28 | TGTGCCAGCAGACCCCAGGGGCTGAACACTGAAGCTTTCTTT | CASRPQGLNTEAFF
- | - | TRBJ2-2 | TRBV4-3 | TGCGCCAGCAGCCAAGTGGGCTGGGGGACACGAACCGGGGAGCTGTTTTTT | CASSQVGWGTRTGELFF
TRBD2 | once | TRBJ2-7 | TRBV6-1 | TGTGCCAGCAGTGATCGGGACGTTGGCGCGGGAGGTTACGAGCAGTACTTC | CASSDRDVGAGGYEQYF
TRBD2 | - | TRBJ2-5 | TRBV19 | TGTGCCAGTATCAGGGCGGGAGCCACTCGAGAGACCCAGTACTTC | CASIRAGATRETQYF
TRBD1 | - | TRBJ1-4 | TRBV19 | TGTGCCAGTAGACCGACAGGGAGGAATGAAAAACTGTTTTTT | CASRPTGRNEKLFF
TRBD1 | - | TRBJ2-3 | TRBV7-8 | TGTGCCAGCAGCAGCGGACAGGGAGGTGCAGATACGCAGTATTTT | CASSSGQGGADTQYF
- | - | TRBJ2-3 | TRBV4-1 | TGCGCCAGCAGCCAAGGACAGAGCACAGATACGCAGTATTTT | CASSQGQSTDTQYF
- | - | TRBJ1-3 | TRBV6-5 | TGTGCCAGCCGAAGCGGGGATTTATGTGGAAACACCATATATTTT | CASRSGDLCGNTIYF
TRBD1 | - | TRBJ1-5 | TRBV28 | TGTGCCAGCAGACGACAGGGGAGAGGCAATCAGCCCCAGCATTTT | CASRRQGRGNQPQHF
- | - | TRBJ2-7 | TRBV28 | TGTGCCAGCAGGCTCCCCGGGTCCTACGAGCAGTACTTC | CASRLPGSYEQYF
- | once | TRBJ1-5 | TRBV2 | TGTGCCAGCAGCCAGGGGCCTGGTCAGCCCCAGCATTTT | CASSQGPGQPQHF
- | - | TRBJ2-6 | TRBV5-1 | TGCGCCAGCAGCTGGGGGGTTGCTGGGGCCAACGTCCTGACTTTC | CASSWGVAGANVLTF
TRBD1 | - | TRBJ2-7 | TRBV9 | TGTGCCAGCAGCTCCCCCGGGACAGACCCCTTCTTC | CASSSPGTDPFF
- | - | TRBJ1-4 | TRBV28 | TGTGCCAGCAGGACACAGGGTGCTAATGAAAAACTGTTTTTT | CASRTQGANEKLFF
- | few | TRBJ1-5 | TRBV21-1 | TGTGCCAGCAGAAACACCATTCAGGGGGGAGCCACTAGCAATCAGCCCCAGCATTTT | CASRNTIQGGATSNQPQHF
- | - | TRBJ2-3 | TRBV29-1 | TGCAGCGTTGAATACCCGCGCGGCACAGATACGCAGTATTTT | CSVEYPRGTDTQYF
TRBD2 | - | TRBJ2-3 | TRBV7-2 | TGTGCCAGCAGCTTGTTTCTTAGCGGGGCAACAGATACGCAGTATTTT | CASSLFLSGATDTQYF
TRBD2 | - | TRBJ2-7 | TRBV9 | TGTGCCAGCAGCCCCCATCGGGGGGAAGGGTCCTACGAGCAGTACTTC | CASSPHRGEGSYEQYF
- | once | TRBJ1-1 | TRBV6-1 | TGTGCCAGCAGTGAATCCCCGGGACACCCCGAAGCTTTCTTT | CASSESPGHPEAFF
TRBD1 | few | TRBJ2-3 | TRBV28 | TGTGCCAGCAGTTTAACGGGACAGTCCTATCATACGCAGTATTTT | CASSLTGQSYHTQYF
TRBD1 | few | TRBJ2-1 | TRBV2 | TGTGCCAGAAGAAGACAGGGCCCCTACAATGAGCAGTTCTTC | CARRRQGPYNEQFF
TRBD1 | - | TRBJ1-3 | TRBV14 | TGTGCCAGCAGCCAAGGGACAGGGACCTCGTTACTCACCATATATTTT | CASSQGTGTSLLTIYF
- | - | TRBJ2-5 | TRBV18 | TGTGCCAGCTCACCGGGACTTCAAGAGACCCAGTACTTC | CASSPGLQETQYF
- | - | TRBJ2-5 | TRBV30 | TGTGCCTGTAAACCAGGGCCCCCCGCACGGAGAGAGACCCAGTACTTC | CACKPGPPARRETQYF
- | - | TRBJ1-2 | TRBV2 | TGTGCCAGCAGTGAAGTGGCCGGCCTGGGGCACTATGGCTACACCTTC | CASSEVAGLGHYGYTF
- | - | TRBJ2-2 | TRBV6-1 | TGTGCCAGCAGTGAGGAGAGGCACGCCGGGGAGCTGTTTTTT | CASSEERHAGELFF
- | - | TRBJ1-1 | TRBV28 | TGTGCCAGCAGTAACAGAAACACTGAAGCTTTCTTT | CASSNRNTEAFF
TRBD2 | - | TRBJ2-3 | TRBV19 | TGTGCCAGTAGTGGACTAGCGGCCCTCACAGATACGCAGTATTTT | CASSGLAALTDTQYF